The rows below give T cell receptor beta chains drawn from one sample of a study of T cells in Graves' hyperthyroidism and ophthalmopathy. From the multiplex PCR reads, TCRdb called clonotypes with MiXCR, one entry per CDR3 protein. The sample lists nearly 600,000 distinct CDR3 sequences, approximately 14% occurring once. Sequencing was performed on blood. All receptors come from a woman between 18 and 30 years old with Graves' ophthalmopathy. Both conserved end residues are part of each CDR3. A D gene is named only where the DNA matches it firmly. Clone size, where shown, is once, few, many, or a class for clones that have expanded.

V gene: TRBV6-2/TRBV6-3
D gene: NA
J gene: TRBJ1-5
clone size: many
CDR3 DNA: TGTGCCAGCAGTTGGGGAGTCGGCAATCAGCCCCAGCATTTT
CDR3 protein: CASSWGVGNQPQHF

V gene: TRBV7-3
D gene: TRBD1
J gene: TRBJ2-1
clone size: many
CDR3 DNA: TGTGCCAGCACCCTCGGCGGGACAGGGGCCAATGAGCAGTTCTTC
CDR3 protein: CASTLGGTGANEQFF

V gene: TRBV13
D gene: TRBD2
J gene: TRBJ2-7
clone size: NA
CDR3 DNA: TGTGCCAGCAGCTTACTAGCGGGAGGTACCAACTACGAGCAGTACTTC
CDR3 protein: CASSLLAGGTNYEQYF

V gene: TRBV7-2
D gene: NA
J gene: TRBJ1-4
clone size: many
CDR3 DNA: TGTGCCAGCAGACCCAGCAGGGCAGACGAAAAACTGTTTTTT
CDR3 protein: CASRPSRADEKLFF

V gene: TRBV12-3/TRBV12-4
D gene: TRBD1
J gene: TRBJ2-1
clone size: NA
CDR3 DNA: TGTGCCAGCAGCCGGACAGGGTCCGGGACTGGACGCCATGAGCAGTTCTTC
CDR3 protein: CASSRTGSGTGRHEQFF

V gene: TRBV20-1
D gene: TRBD1
J gene: TRBJ1-4
clone size: few
CDR3 DNA: TGCAGTGCGACGACAGGGCCAACTAATGAAAAACTGTTTTTT
CDR3 protein: CSATTGPTNEKLFF

V gene: TRBV7-9
D gene: NA
J gene: TRBJ2-1
clone size: many
CDR3 DNA: TGTGCCAGCAGCTTCCGAAACTGGAGCTCCTACAATGAGCAGTTCTTC
CDR3 protein: CASSFRNWSSYNEQFF

V gene: TRBV9
D gene: NA
J gene: TRBJ2-5
clone size: NA
CDR3 DNA: TGTGCCAGCAGCGAGGACCTTCAAGAGACCCAGTACTTC
CDR3 protein: CASSEDLQETQYF

V gene: TRBV29-1
D gene: NA
J gene: TRBJ1-1
clone size: NA
CDR3 DNA: TGCAGCGGGGATCCGGGCACTGAAGCTCTCTTT
CDR3 protein: CSGDPGTEALF

V gene: TRBV7-9
D gene: NA
J gene: TRBJ2-2
clone size: NA
CDR3 DNA: TGTGCCAGCAAGGAGGAAACGAACACCGGGGAGCTGTTTTTT
CDR3 protein: CASKEETNTGELFF

V gene: TRBV30
D gene: NA
J gene: TRBJ1-6
clone size: many
CDR3 DNA: TGTGCCTGGAGGTCAGTCAGCAATTCACCCCTCCACTTT
CDR3 protein: CAWRSVSNSPLHF

V gene: TRBV20-1
D gene: NA
J gene: TRBJ2-6
clone size: many
CDR3 DNA: TGCAGTGCTAGAGACAGCTCTGGGGCCAACGTCCTGACTTTC
CDR3 protein: CSARDSSGANVLTF

V gene: TRBV20-1
D gene: TRBD2
J gene: TRBJ2-7
clone size: once
CDR3 DNA: TGCAGTGCTAGCGATGGGACTAGCGGAAAATACGAGCAGTACTTC
CDR3 protein: CSASDGTSGKYEQYF

V gene: TRBV30
D gene: TRBD2
J gene: TRBJ2-7
clone size: many
CDR3 DNA: TGTGCCTGGAGTGTAACGTGGGGAGGGGAGCAGTACTTC
CDR3 protein: CAWSVTWGGEQYF

V gene: TRBV9
D gene: NA
J gene: TRBJ2-2
clone size: NA
CDR3 DNA: TGTGCCAGCAGCTACGGGACACCGAGGGGGATCGGGGAGCTGTTTTTT
CDR3 protein: CASSYGTPRGIGELFF

V gene: TRBV7-2
D gene: TRBD2
J gene: TRBJ2-4
clone size: many
CDR3 DNA: TGTGCCAGCAGCTTAGTTGGTAGCGGGGGTTTTCAGTACTTC
CDR3 protein: CASSLVGSGGFQYF

V gene: TRBV24-1
D gene: NA
J gene: TRBJ2-1
clone size: few
CDR3 DNA: TGTGCCACCAGTGATGCGGGACTTCACCACAATGAGCAGTTCTTC
CDR3 protein: CATSDAGLHHNEQFF

V gene: TRBV20-1
D gene: NA
J gene: TRBJ2-1
clone size: many
CDR3 DNA: TGCAGTGCCAGAGAATCCGACAGTAGCTCCTACAATGAGCAGTTCTTC
CDR3 protein: CSARESDSSSYNEQFF

V gene: TRBV4-3
D gene: NA
J gene: TRBJ1-5
clone size: few
CDR3 DNA: TGCGCCAGCAGCCAAGATATGGGGTCGGTTAGCAATCAGCCCCAGCATTTT
CDR3 protein: CASSQDMGSVSNQPQHF

V gene: TRBV27
D gene: NA
J gene: TRBJ2-1
clone size: many
CDR3 DNA: TGTGCCAGCAGTTTAGGAGGGGGTTATTACAATGAGCAGTTCTTC
CDR3 protein: CASSLGGGYYNEQFF

V gene: TRBV11-1
D gene: NA
J gene: TRBJ2-3
clone size: many
CDR3 DNA: TGTGCCAGCAGCCGACCCGCCACAGATACGCAGTATTTT
CDR3 protein: CASSRPATDTQYF

V gene: TRBV24-1
D gene: NA
J gene: TRBJ2-2
clone size: few
CDR3 DNA: TGTGCCACCAGTGGCCGCCTCACTAGCACCTCGAACACCGGGGAGCTGTTTTTT
CDR3 protein: CATSGRLTSTSNTGELFF

V gene: TRBV20-1
D gene: NA
J gene: TRBJ1-1
clone size: NA
CDR3 DNA: TGCAGTGCTAGATCCGGGAAAAACACTGAAGCTTTCTTT
CDR3 protein: CSARSGKNTEAFF

V gene: TRBV15
D gene: TRBD1
J gene: TRBJ2-1
clone size: NA
CDR3 DNA: TGTGCCACCAGCAGAGATACAGGGGGCCGAGAGCAGTTCTTC
CDR3 protein: CATSRDTGGREQFF

V gene: TRBV4-1
D gene: TRBD1
J gene: TRBJ1-4
clone size: once
CDR3 DNA: TGCGCCAGCAGCCCTGGACAGGGAACAGCTAATGAAAAACTGTTTTTT
CDR3 protein: CASSPGQGTANEKLFF

V gene: TRBV20-1
D gene: NA
J gene: TRBJ2-1
clone size: many
CDR3 DNA: TGCAGTGCTACGGACTACAATGAGCAGTTCTTC
CDR3 protein: CSATDYNEQFF

V gene: TRBV5-5
D gene: TRBD1
J gene: TRBJ1-2
clone size: many
CDR3 DNA: TGTGCCAGCAGCCCTACCCCGGACAGGGGCTACACCTTC
CDR3 protein: CASSPTPDRGYTF

V gene: TRBV30
D gene: TRBD1
J gene: TRBJ2-7
clone size: many
CDR3 DNA: TGTGCCTGGAGAGACAGGGACCAGTACGAGCAGTACTTC
CDR3 protein: CAWRDRDQYEQYF

V gene: TRBV29-1
D gene: TRBD2
J gene: TRBJ2-7
clone size: NA
CDR3 DNA: TGCAGCGTTGAGGCTGGGACTAGCGGGAGCGAGCAGTACTTC
CDR3 protein: CSVEAGTSGSEQYF

V gene: TRBV20-1
D gene: TRBD1
J gene: TRBJ1-1
clone size: many
CDR3 DNA: TGCAGTGCTAGGCCGGGACAGGGGACTGAAGCTTTCTTT
CDR3 protein: CSARPGQGTEAFF

V gene: TRBV6-6
D gene: TRBD2
J gene: TRBJ2-3
clone size: many
CDR3 DNA: TGTGCCAGCAGTTACCCCGAAAGGCTAGCGGGAGGGCCTAGGGTAACAGATACGCAGTATTTT
CDR3 protein: CASSYPERLAGGPRVTDTQYF

V gene: TRBV28
D gene: NA
J gene: TRBJ2-3
clone size: many
CDR3 DNA: TGTGCCAGCAGTTTAGCGGCGGATTTCACAGATACGCAGTATTTT
CDR3 protein: CASSLAADFTDTQYF

V gene: TRBV20-1
D gene: TRBD1
J gene: TRBJ1-4
clone size: NA
CDR3 DNA: TGCAGTGCTAGACCCGGACAGGAACCTGAAAAACTGTTTTTT
CDR3 protein: CSARPGQEPEKLFF

V gene: TRBV7-2
D gene: TRBD1
J gene: TRBJ2-1
clone size: many
CDR3 DNA: TGTGCCAGCAGCTTAAAAGGGACAGGGCATGAGCAGTTCTTC
CDR3 protein: CASSLKGTGHEQFF

V gene: TRBV9
D gene: TRBD1
J gene: TRBJ2-7
clone size: few
CDR3 DNA: TGTGCCAGCAGCGTAGCTCTGGGGACAGGGGATCAGGACGAGCAGTACTTC
CDR3 protein: CASSVALGTGDQDEQYF

V gene: TRBV7-2
D gene: NA
J gene: TRBJ2-3
clone size: NA
CDR3 DNA: TGTGCCAGCAGCCGAGCCGGGGGACACGGAGAAGATACGCAGTATTTT
CDR3 protein: CASSRAGGHGEDTQYF

V gene: TRBV12-3/TRBV12-4
D gene: NA
J gene: TRBJ2-3
clone size: many
CDR3 DNA: TGTGCCAGCAGTTTTTATCAGGTCCCCGGGAGTGGCACAGATACGCAGTATTTT
CDR3 protein: CASSFYQVPGSGTDTQYF

V gene: TRBV9
D gene: NA
J gene: TRBJ1-4
clone size: NA
CDR3 DNA: TGTGCCAGCAGCGTAGCTGGAGTGGGGCACCCAAATGAAAAACTGTTTTTT
CDR3 protein: CASSVAGVGHPNEKLFF

V gene: TRBV2
D gene: NA
J gene: TRBJ1-4
clone size: many
CDR3 DNA: TGTGCCAGCACTTGGCGGGCGACTAATGAAAAACTGTTTTTT
CDR3 protein: CASTWRATNEKLFF

V gene: TRBV20-1
D gene: TRBD2
J gene: TRBJ2-1
clone size: NA
CDR3 DNA: TGCAGTGCTAGAGCACCCGGGACTAGCGGGGTCTACAATGAGCAGTTCTTC
CDR3 protein: CSARAPGTSGVYNEQFF

V gene: TRBV24-1
D gene: TRBD2
J gene: TRBJ2-1
clone size: many
CDR3 DNA: TGTGCCACCAGTAGGGGAGGCGGGGGCTACAATGAGCAGTTCTTC
CDR3 protein: CATSRGGGGYNEQFF

V gene: TRBV19
D gene: TRBD1
J gene: TRBJ2-5
clone size: few
CDR3 DNA: TGTGCCAGTAGCTATAGGGACAGAGAAGAGACCCAGTACTTC
CDR3 protein: CASSYRDREETQYF

V gene: TRBV28
D gene: TRBD1
J gene: TRBJ1-2
clone size: many
CDR3 DNA: TGTGCCAGCAGCCCTCCGGGACAGAGACCAAACTATGGCTACACCTTC
CDR3 protein: CASSPPGQRPNYGYTF

V gene: TRBV20-1
D gene: NA
J gene: TRBJ1-2
clone size: NA
CDR3 DNA: TGCAGTGCTTCTTCTAACCTACAGGGAACCTATGGCTACACCTTC
CDR3 protein: CSASSNLQGTYGYTF

V gene: TRBV3-1
D gene: NA
J gene: TRBJ1-5
clone size: many
CDR3 DNA: TGTGCCAGCAGCCAAGGGGGGGATCAGCCCCAGCATTTT
CDR3 protein: CASSQGGDQPQHF

V gene: TRBV9
D gene: TRBD1
J gene: TRBJ1-1
clone size: NA
CDR3 DNA: TGTGCCAGCAGCGTAACAGGGGGCGTCACTGAAGCTTTCTTT
CDR3 protein: CASSVTGGVTEAFF

V gene: TRBV6-2/TRBV6-3
D gene: TRBD2
J gene: TRBJ2-5
clone size: NA
CDR3 DNA: TGTGCCAGCAGTTACTTGGGACTACCCGAGGAGACCCAGTACTTC
CDR3 protein: CASSYLGLPEETQYF

V gene: TRBV3-1
D gene: NA
J gene: TRBJ1-2
clone size: many
CDR3 DNA: TGTGCCAGCAGCCAAGGCGGGGTTAACTATGGCTACACCTTC
CDR3 protein: CASSQGGVNYGYTF

V gene: TRBV20-1
D gene: NA
J gene: TRBJ1-2
clone size: few
CDR3 DNA: TGCAGTGCTAGAGACCAGAGGGGGGCTGATGGCTACACCTTC
CDR3 protein: CSARDQRGADGYTF

V gene: TRBV27
D gene: NA
J gene: TRBJ2-1
clone size: NA
CDR3 DNA: TGTGCCAGCAGCACTACTAGATACAATGAGCAGTTCTTC
CDR3 protein: CASSTTRYNEQFF

V gene: TRBV5-6
D gene: TRBD1
J gene: TRBJ1-1
clone size: many
CDR3 DNA: TGTGCCAGCAGCTTGAGTTATAGGGGGCTTTGGACTGAAGCTTTCTTT
CDR3 protein: CASSLSYRGLWTEAFF

V gene: TRBV11-2
D gene: TRBD1
J gene: TRBJ1-2
clone size: many
CDR3 DNA: TGTGCCAGCAGTTTTATCGGGACAGCCAACTATGGCTACACCTTC
CDR3 protein: CASSFIGTANYGYTF

V gene: TRBV6-1
D gene: NA
J gene: TRBJ1-6
clone size: many
CDR3 DNA: TGTGCCAGCAGTGAAGGACCGTCAGGCTCCTATAATTCACCCCTCCACTTT
CDR3 protein: CASSEGPSGSYNSPLHF

V gene: TRBV7-9
D gene: TRBD1
J gene: TRBJ1-2
clone size: many
CDR3 DNA: TGTGCCAGCAGCTTGGGACAGAACCTTAATTATGGCTACACCTTC
CDR3 protein: CASSLGQNLNYGYTF

V gene: TRBV13
D gene: NA
J gene: TRBJ2-1
clone size: NA
CDR3 DNA: TGTGCCAGCAGCCGGCCGACAGACTACAATGAGCAGTTCTTC
CDR3 protein: CASSRPTDYNEQFF

V gene: TRBV27
D gene: NA
J gene: TRBJ1-5
clone size: NA
CDR3 DNA: TGTGCCAGCAGTTTATCTTCGGACGGTATTAGCAATCAGCCCCAGCATTTT
CDR3 protein: CASSLSSDGISNQPQHF